This note documents a single T cell receptor (beta chain) sequence. Its target is not known. Only in-frame clones appear in the TCRdb table, and some are missing; sequencing was by immunoSEQ multiplex PCR. The sample lists 350,000 to 450,000 clones; 92% were seen once. This CDR3 has 14 residues. V dropped 2 bases and J dropped 10 bases, with 15 bases sitting between them. Germline lookup yields CDR1 SGHVS and CDR2 FQNEAQ. The source of the sample is a study of Ad26.COV2.S vaccination and SARS-CoV-2 variants. General study results and limits: CD8+ and CD4+ T cells specific for spike reportedly responded with substantial breadth after vaccination.

The TCR sequence derives from a human donor who had recovered from COVID-19. The sample was peripheral blood, taken after recovery from COVID-19. The V call is TRBV7-8, the J call TRBJ2-1; D remains unclear. For the CDR3, the DNA is TGTGCCAGCAGCTTATCGCCGCTTAGCATAGAGCAGTTCTTC. Protein: CASSLSPLSIEQFF.